These T cell receptor beta chains were read from a single sample in a study of OX40 agonist ivuxolimab in advanced cancers. Generated by immunoSEQ multiplex PCR, the TCRdb table keeps only in-frame clones and is missing some. The sample has approximately 66,000 clones, roughly nine tenths seen once. The source material was CD4+ or CD8+ T cells sorted from blood, sampled in a trial of the OX40 agonist ivuxolimab. Receptors were obtained from an adult with an advanced solid tumor such as melanoma, head and neck, liver or kidney cancer. CDR3s include the opening cysteine and the closing phenylalanine or tryptophan. The D gene is left open where the match is weak. A row's size may be missing; if present it is once, few, many or a size class.

.,TRBV19,TRBJ2-1,TRBD1,TGTGCCAGTACTCTGACAGGGTTTCAGTACAATGAGCAGTTCTTC,CASTLTGFQYNEQFF
few,TRBV5-6,TRBJ2-5,.,TGTGCCAGCAGTCCAGGTGGGGCGTGGGAGACCCAGTACTTC,CASSPGGAWETQYF
.,TRBV27,TRBJ1-6,TRBD1,TGTGCCAGCAGTTCGACAGGGGAGGGATCTTCACCCCTCCACTTT,CASSSTGEGSSPLHF
.,TRBV19,TRBJ2-7,.,TGTGCCAGTAGTATAGCAACAGGCAACGAGCAGTACTTC,CASSIATGNEQYF
.,TRBV7-3,TRBJ2-7,TRBD2,TGTGCCAGCAGCATCTACCCGGGACTAGTTTACGAGCAGTACTTC,CASSIYPGLVYEQYF
.,TRBV6-1,TRBJ2-3,TRBD1,TGTGCCAGCAGTTTAACAGGGGATCGTACGCAGTATTTT,CASSLTGDRTQYF
.,TRBV9,TRBJ1-2,.,TGTGCCAGCAGCGTTAGCTTTGGGGTGGGTCTTACTAACTATGGCTACACCTTC,CASSVSFGVGLTNYGYTF
.,TRBV6-1,TRBJ2-4,TRBD2,TGTGCCAGCAGTGAATATAGTCCCTCGGGAGGAAACATTCAGTACTTC,CASSEYSPSGGNIQYF
.,TRBV7-3,TRBJ2-2,.,TGTGCCAGCAGCTTAAATTCACTTGGCGGCACCGGGGAGCTGTTTTTT,CASSLNSLGGTGELFF
.,TRBV12-5,TRBJ2-3,TRBD2,TGTGCTAGTGGTTTGACCCTAGCGGGATTAGATACGCAGTATTTT,CASGLTLAGLDTQYF
.,TRBV13,TRBJ2-7,TRBD2,TGTGCCAGCAGCAATTTAGGACTAGCGACAGATGAACCCTACGAGCAGTACTTC,CASSNLGLATDEPYEQYF
.,TRBV27,TRBJ1-2,.,TGTGCCAGCAGTTTACACCCCTCCGGGACACCTAACTATGGCTACACCTTC,CASSLHPSGTPNYGYTF
.,TRBV19,TRBJ1-5,.,TGTGCCAGTAGTATATACCCAGGGGGCAATCAGCCCCAGCATTTT,CASSIYPGGNQPQHF
.,TRBV6-1,TRBJ1-5,.,TGTGCCAGCCAAACCTTCACAGGCCTCAATCAGCCCCAGCATTTT,CASQTFTGLNQPQHF
.,TRBV12-5,TRBJ2-5,TRBD2,TGTGCTAGCTCCCCTCCTCTTCCGGGACTAGCGGGGGAGACCCAGTACTTC,CASSPPLPGLAGETQYF
.,TRBV27,TRBJ1-2,TRBD1,TGTGCCAGCAGTTCCGGACAGGGGAACTATGGCTACACCTTC,CASSSGQGNYGYTF
.,TRBV4-1,TRBJ1-2,.,TGCGCCAGCAGCCAAGAATTCTTGGCTGGCTACACCTTC,CASSQEFLAGYTF
.,TRBV30,TRBJ1-1,.,TGTGCCTGGAGTGACGTCAACTGGAACACTGAAGCTTTCTTT,CAWSDVNWNTEAFF
.,TRBV30,TRBJ1-1,.,TGTGCCCGGGTCAGGGTAGGCAACACTGAAGCTTTCTTT,CARVRVGNTEAFF
.,TRBV4-1,TRBJ1-2,.,TGCGCCAGCAGCCAAGATAACCAGGACAACTATGGCTACACCTTC,CASSQDNQDNYGYTF
.,TRBV28,TRBJ1-1,.,TGTGCCAGCAGCCTATCCCCTGACTCAATCCGGGGTAGTGAAGCTTTCTTT,CASSLSPDSIRGSEAFF
.,TRBV28,TRBJ2-3,TRBD2,TGTGCCAGCAGGCCAAGCGGGAGTACCACAGATACGCAGTATTTT,CASRPSGSTTDTQYF
.,TRBV7-2,TRBJ2-7,.,TGTGCCAGCAGCTTAGGTAGCGGATCCTACGAGCAGTACTTC,CASSLGSGSYEQYF
.,TRBV7-9,TRBJ1-1,TRBD1,TGTGCCAGCAGCTTAGGTCTACAGGGGGCCCCAGAAGCTTTCTTT,CASSLGLQGAPEAFF
once,TRBV5-3,TRBJ1-1,.,TGTGCCAGAAGAAAGACGCAGGGAGTTGACACTGAAGCTTTCTTT,CARRKTQGVDTEAFF
once,TRBV13,TRBJ2-1,TRBD2,TGTGCCAGCAGCTTAGCCCTCCCAGCGGGGCATTACAATGAGCAGTTCTTC,CASSLALPAGHYNEQFF
.,TRBV4-3,TRBJ2-1,TRBD2,TGCGCCAGCAGCCAAGATAGGCCGGGGGGCTACAATGAGCAGTTCTTC,CASSQDRPGGYNEQFF
once,TRBV7-7,TRBJ2-5,.,TGTGCTAGCAGCTTAGGTAGGAGTAGCGGCCAAGAGACCCAGTACTTC,CASSLGRSSGQETQYF
.,TRBV5-8,TRBJ2-4,TRBD2,TGTGCCAGCAGCTTAGGGGGACTAGCGGGAATAGCCATTCAGTACTTC,CASSLGGLAGIAIQYF
.,TRBV4-3,TRBJ2-1,TRBD2,TGCGCCAGCAGCCAAGGCCTAGCGGCCGACCCTAATGAGCAGTTCTTC,CASSQGLAADPNEQFF
.,TRBV7-9,TRBJ1-4,.,TGTGCCAGCAGCTTAGGGACGCAGCCACTGTTTTTT,CASSLGTQPLFF
.,TRBV9,TRBJ1-1,.,TGTGCCAGCAGCGTAGGGCAGGGGAGCACTGAAGCTTTCTTT,CASSVGQGSTEAFF
.,TRBV13,TRBJ2-7,.,TGTGCCAGCAGCTTAGGACGGAGGTCCTACGAGCAGTACTTC,CASSLGRRSYEQYF
.,TRBV9,TRBJ2-1,.,TGTGCCAGCAGCGTAGCTGGGGGGCATGAGCAGTTCTTC,CASSVAGGHEQFF
few,TRBV11-2,TRBJ1-6,.,TGTGCCAGCAGTTACCAGGGGAATTCACCCCTCCACTTT,CASSYQGNSPLHF
.,TRBV5-6,TRBJ2-4,.,TGTGCCAGCAGCTTAGGGCGGCCCTACCCCAAAAACATTCAGTACTTC,CASSLGRPYPKNIQYF
.,TRBV5-4,TRBJ2-7,TRBD2,TGTGCCAGCAGCGACCCGGGACTAGCGGGAGGGTCCTACGAGCAGTACTTC,CASSDPGLAGGSYEQYF
.,TRBV5-4,TRBJ2-2,.,TGTGCCAGCAGCTTGGGGGGTCCCGGGGAGCTGTTTTTT,CASSLGGPGELFF
once,TRBV30,TRBJ1-1,.,TGTGCCTGGAGTGAAGGGGGGGGTACTGAAGCTTTCTTT,CAWSEGGGTEAFF
.,TRBV19,TRBJ1-5,TRBD1,TGTGCCAGTAGTCCCTTCCGGGACAGGGGGCGTAATCAGCCCCAGCATTTT,CASSPFRDRGRNQPQHF
.,TRBV10-3,TRBJ2-7,TRBD1,TGTGCCATCAGGTTACAGGGGGCCTACGAGCAGTACTTC,CAIRLQGAYEQYF
.,TRBV9,TRBJ2-1,TRBD1,TGTGCCAGCAGCGTTTACTCCAGGGGGCCCGAGCTCTACAATGAGCAGTTCTTC,CASSVYSRGPELYNEQFF
medium-sized,TRBV6-4,TRBJ2-3,.,TGTGCCAGCAGCAGCGGGAGCACAGATACGCAGTATTTT,CASSSGSTDTQYF
few,TRBV7-9,TRBJ1-2,TRBD1,TGTGCCAGCAGCAAAGCCGGGACAGGAGCTAACTATGGCTACACCTTC,CASSKAGTGANYGYTF
few,TRBV21-1,TRBJ1-5,.,TGTGCCAGCAGCACCCGACAGAACAATCAGCCCCAGCATTTT,CASSTRQNNQPQHF
.,TRBV13,TRBJ2-1,.,TGTGCCAGCAGCTTAGGGTTAACCTACAATGAGCAGTTCTTC,CASSLGLTYNEQFF
.,TRBV5-8,TRBJ2-7,.,TGTGCCAGCAGCTTTATAGGGAGCTCCTACGAGCAGTACTTC,CASSFIGSSYEQYF
once,TRBV27,TRBJ2-5,.,TGTGCCAGCAGTTCCTGGACAGAGCAAGAGACCCAGTACTTC,CASSSWTEQETQYF
.,TRBV30,TRBJ1-5,.,TGTGCCTGGAGTCAGGGTAATCAGCCCCAGCATTTT,CAWSQGNQPQHF
.,TRBV9,TRBJ2-7,.,TGTGCCAGCAGCCCCAGTGGGGCTACCTACGAGCAGTACTTC,CASSPSGATYEQYF
.,TRBV29-1,TRBJ1-1,TRBD1,TGCAGCGTTGACGGGACAGTGAGAGTCACTGAAGCTTTCTTT,CSVDGTVRVTEAFF
.,TRBV27,TRBJ1-1,.,TGTGCCAGCAAGGGGCTCGGGTGGGGGAACACTGAAGCTTTCTTT,CASKGLGWGNTEAFF
.,TRBV27,TRBJ2-7,TRBD1,TGTGCCAGCAGTGCAGGGACAGGAAACTACGAGCAGTACTTC,CASSAGTGNYEQYF